The rows below give T cell receptor beta chains drawn from one sample of a study of blood T cell repertoires in COVID-19. TCRdb keeps only in-frame clones here, not all; method: immunoSEQ multiplex PCR. The sample consists of 94,000 or so clones, about 90% of them appearing once. Specimen: peripheral blood. The receptors stem from a woman between 70 and 85 years old with acute or convalescent COVID-19. Both conserved end residues are part of each CDR3. A D gene is named only where the DNA matches it firmly. Only some rows state a clone size, as once, few, many or a class for expanded clones.

v_gene	abundance	j_gene	d_gene	CDR3nt	CDR3aa
TRBV29-1	once	TRBJ2-3	.	TGCAGCGGTTGCCCTGACAACACAGATACGCAGTATTTT	CSGCPDNTDTQYF
TRBV27	once	TRBJ2-1	.	TGTGCCAGCAGTCACGGGACTCTCAATGAGCAGTTCTTC	CASSHGTLNEQFF
TRBV2	.	TRBJ1-1	.	TGTGCCAGTGCGTGGAACACTGAAGCTTTCTTT	CASAWNTEAFF
TRBV19	.	TRBJ1-4	.	TGTGCCAGTAGTATTTCCGGACAGATTAATGAAAAACTGTTTTTT	CASSISGQINEKLFF
TRBV19	.	TRBJ1-5	.	TGTGCCAGTAATCTGAGACACCAAGATAGCAATCAGCCCCAGCATTTT	CASNLRHQDSNQPQHF
TRBV5-1	.	TRBJ2-1	.	TGCGCCAGCAGCTCCTCCGGTAGCCTTTCCTACAATGAGCAGTTCTTC	CASSSSGSLSYNEQFF
TRBV6-1	.	TRBJ2-7	.	TGTGCCAGCAGTGAATGGGGGGCCTACGAGCAGTACTTC	CASSEWGAYEQYF
TRBV30	.	TRBJ1-4	.	TGTGCCTGGAGTAACGGGGTGGAAAAACTGTTTTTT	CAWSNGVEKLFF
TRBV28	few	TRBJ1-1	TRBD1	TGTGCCAGCAGGTACAGGGACAGAGAGAACACTGAAGCTTTCTTT	CASRYRDRENTEAFF
TRBV11-2	.	TRBJ2-7	.	TGTGCCAGCAGCGCTTCCGGGACAAGCTCCTACGAGCAGTACTTC	CASSASGTSSYEQYF
TRBV6-1	.	TRBJ1-1	TRBD1	TGTGCCAGCAGTGAACCACAGGGGTTCACTGAAGCTTTCTTT	CASSEPQGFTEAFF
TRBV6-5	.	TRBJ2-7	.	TGTGCCAGCAGTTACGTCAGGGGATCCTACGAGCAGTACTTC	CASSYVRGSYEQYF
TRBV3-1/TRBV3-2	.	TRBJ2-2	.	TGTGCCAGCAGCCAAGGAGGGGCGGGGTTCCACGGGGAGCTGTTTTTT	CASSQGGAGFHGELFF
TRBV18	.	TRBJ1-1	TRBD1	TGTGCCAGCTCACCTAGACAGGGGGCCGACACTGAAGCTTTCTTT	CASSPRQGADTEAFF
TRBV2	once	TRBJ1-2	TRBD1	TGTGCCAGCAGCCACAGGGGGCTAAACTATGGCTACACCTTC	CASSHRGLNYGYTF
TRBV9	.	TRBJ2-2	TRBD1	TGTGCCAGCAGCGCAATTCGGACAGGGGGCCTCGAGGAGCTGTTTTTT	CASSAIRTGGLEELFF
TRBV24-1	.	TRBJ2-5	.	TGTGCCACCAGTGATCCGACAGTTTACCAAGAGACCCAGTACTTC	CATSDPTVYQETQYF
TRBV2	.	TRBJ2-1	.	TGTGCCAGCAGTGATATTAGCCCCACCTACAATGAGCAGTTCTTC	CASSDISPTYNEQFF
TRBV28	.	TRBJ2-7	.	TGTGCCAGCAGTTGGGTAAGGGGCAACGAGCAGTACTTC	CASSWVRGNEQYF
TRBV27	.	TRBJ1-2	.	TGTGCCAGCAGTTTAGCCGGGTTCCTCTATGGCTACACCTTC	CASSLAGFLYGYTF
TRBV7-7	.	TRBJ2-7	TRBD2	TGTGCCAGCAGCCGGGGACTAGCGGAGACCTACGAGCAGTACTTC	CASSRGLAETYEQYF
TRBV27	.	TRBJ2-1	.	TGTGCCAGCAGCCCCTTTTTGAGCTCCTACAATGAGCAGTTCTTC	CASSPFLSSYNEQFF
TRBV28	.	TRBJ1-1	.	TGTGCCAGCAGTTTCTCCCGGGGAGAGAACACTGAAGCTTTCTTT	CASSFSRGENTEAFF
TRBV19	.	TRBJ1-1	.	TGTGCCAGTAGTTGGGGGGGTTCCGGGAACACTGAAGCTTTCTTT	CASSWGGSGNTEAFF
TRBV3-1/TRBV3-2	.	TRBJ2-7	TRBD2	TGTGCCAGCAGCCAAACTAGCGGGGGTTACTACGAGCAGTACTTC	CASSQTSGGYYEQYF
TRBV5-4	.	TRBJ1-6	.	TGTGCCACCACGAAACAAACAGGCAATAATTCACCCCTCCACTTT	CATTKQTGNNSPLHF
TRBV10-3	.	TRBJ2-7	.	TGTGCCATCAGTGATTACAGCTACGAGCAGTACTTC	CAISDYSYEQYF
TRBV5-1	.	TRBJ2-1	.	TGCGCCAGCAGCTTGGGGGTGGTGGGGACTCACAATGAGCAGTTCTTC	CASSLGVVGTHNEQFF
TRBV2	once	TRBJ1-5	.	TGTGCCAGCAGGGGCGCAGGGATGAGCAATCAGCCCCAGCATTTT	CASRGAGMSNQPQHF
TRBV7-2	.	TRBJ1-4	TRBD1	TGTGCCAGCAGCCTGGGCGGGACAGCCGTAGAAAAACTGTTTTTT	CASSLGGTAVEKLFF
TRBV10-3	.	TRBJ2-1	TRBD2	TGTGCCATCAGTGGGAGAACTAGCGGGGGATACAATGAGCAGTTCTTC	CAISGRTSGGYNEQFF